Detailed here is one T cell receptor beta chain. As yet, its antigen is unknown. This entry is derived from a study of shared clonotypes between healthy human individuals. At the level of the study: CD8 memory received one plate per donor, CD8 naive two, CD4 memory three and CD4 naive three.

CD45RO negativity and positive selection for CCR7 defined naive CD8 cells, a population that excluded terminally differentiated effector memory CD45RA+ cells. Germline assignment: CDR1 MNHEY and CDR2 SMNVEV (reference sequence). The trim removed 1 base at V and 4 bases at J, leaving 7 bases unmatched. The CDR3 spans 16 residues. Study-level points and caveats: Among donors, sharing of clonotypes was expected to be affected by sequencing depth. Non-shared clonotypes had lower generation probabilities than clonotypes shared by all four sorted-subset donors.

Assay used: immunoSEQ multiplex PCR; TCRdb lists only in-frame clones, some missing. The sample yields 2 million to 2.5 million clones, approximately 94% seen once. This sequence was found in a man between 18 and 29 years old in good health. The sequencing input was naive CD8+ T cells sorted from blood. The rearrangement uses TRBV27 and TRBJ1-2; the match to TRBD1 covers 9 bases. CDR3 DNA sequence: TGTGCCAGCAGTTTATTCGGGACAGGGTCCCTCTATGGCTACACCTTC. It is translated as CASSLFGTGSLYGYTF.